This is a list of T cell receptor beta chains from one sample in a study of shared clonotypes between healthy human individuals. Here immunoSEQ multiplex PCR was the method, and the copy in TCRdb shows in-frame clones only, minus some. Of approximately 600,000 clones in the sample, approximately 95% were seen once. The sequenced material came from naive CD8+ T cells sorted from blood. These receptor sequences come from a woman in her twenties or thirties in good health. Both conserved end residues are part of each CDR3. Each record gives: V gene, J gene, CDR3 length, clone size, D gene, CDR3 protein, CDR3 DNA. The D gene is left open where the match is weak. Clone size is stated in some rows and not others, as once, few, many or a class when expanded.

V gene: TRBV10-2; J gene: TRBJ2-7; CDR3 length: 15; clone size: -; D gene: -; CDR3 protein: CASSDVRRGSYEQYF; CDR3 DNA: TGCGCCAGCAGTGACGTTAGGAGGGGCTCCTACGAGCAGTACTTC
V gene: TRBV28; J gene: TRBJ2-5; CDR3 length: 18; clone size: -; D gene: -; CDR3 protein: CASSGAGLKGKTEETQYF; CDR3 DNA: TGTGCCAGCAGTGGGGCCGGACTGAAGGGAAAGACGGAAGAGACCCAGTACTTC
V gene: TRBV11-2; J gene: TRBJ2-1; CDR3 length: 13; clone size: -; D gene: -; CDR3 protein: CASSLVRAHEQFF; CDR3 DNA: TGTGCCAGCAGCTTAGTCCGGGCCCATGAGCAGTTCTTC
V gene: TRBV27; J gene: TRBJ1-2; CDR3 length: 12; clone size: -; D gene: -; CDR3 protein: CASGFSKDGYTF; CDR3 DNA: TGTGCCAGCGGGTTTAGCAAAGATGGCTACACCTTC
V gene: TRBV20-1; J gene: TRBJ2-7; CDR3 length: 11; clone size: -; D gene: -; CDR3 protein: CSASQLNEQYF; CDR3 DNA: TGCAGTGCTAGTCAGTTAAACGAGCAGTACTTC
V gene: TRBV27; J gene: TRBJ2-3; CDR3 length: 14; clone size: -; D gene: -; CDR3 protein: CASRPGDYTDTQYF; CDR3 DNA: TGTGCCAGCAGGCCGGGTGACTACACAGATACGCAGTATTTT
V gene: TRBV5-1; J gene: TRBJ2-7; CDR3 length: 13; clone size: -; D gene: -; CDR3 protein: CASSSGPTYEQYF; CDR3 DNA: TGCGCCAGCAGCTCGGGACCTACCTACGAGCAGTACTTC
V gene: TRBV11-3; J gene: TRBJ2-5; CDR3 length: 13; clone size: once; D gene: -; CDR3 protein: CASSQTGRETQYF; CDR3 DNA: TGTGCCAGCAGCCAAACAGGGCGGGAGACCCAGTACTTC
V gene: TRBV18; J gene: TRBJ2-7; CDR3 length: 17; clone size: -; D gene: TRBD1; CDR3 protein: CASSPSPPGTEAYEQYF; CDR3 DNA: TGTGCCAGCTCACCATCCCCCCCCGGGACAGAGGCCTACGAGCAGTACTTC
V gene: TRBV5-6; J gene: TRBJ1-1; CDR3 length: 14; clone size: -; D gene: -; CDR3 protein: CASSLLGENTEAFF; CDR3 DNA: TGTGCCAGCAGCTTGTTGGGCGAAAACACTGAAGCTTTCTTT
V gene: TRBV28; J gene: TRBJ1-1; CDR3 length: 14; clone size: -; D gene: -; CDR3 protein: CASSYRATGTEAFF; CDR3 DNA: TGTGCCAGCAGTTACCGGGCTACGGGCACTGAAGCTTTCTTT
V gene: TRBV2; J gene: TRBJ2-1; CDR3 length: 16; clone size: -; D gene: -; CDR3 protein: CASSEAPGVDLNEQFF; CDR3 DNA: TGTGCCAGCAGTGAAGCGCCAGGGGTGGATTTAAATGAGCAGTTCTTC
V gene: TRBV6-5; J gene: TRBJ1-1; CDR3 length: 14; clone size: -; D gene: -; CDR3 protein: CASSPGQYLAEAFF; CDR3 DNA: TGTGCCAGCAGTCCGGGGCAGTATTTGGCTGAAGCTTTCTTT
V gene: TRBV4-1; J gene: TRBJ1-1; CDR3 length: 17; clone size: -; D gene: TRBD1; CDR3 protein: CASSLRGLLTPNTEAFF; CDR3 DNA: TGCGCCAGCAGCCTCAGGGGGCTCCTTACTCCGAACACTGAAGCTTTCTTT
V gene: TRBV5-4; J gene: TRBJ2-7; CDR3 length: 14; clone size: -; D gene: -; CDR3 protein: CASSETGGTYEQYF; CDR3 DNA: TGTGCCAGCAGCGAAACAGGAGGGACCTACGAGCAGTACTTC
V gene: TRBV30; J gene: TRBJ1-1; CDR3 length: 14; clone size: few; D gene: -; CDR3 protein: CAWSVLWGNTEAFF; CDR3 DNA: TGTGCCTGGAGTGTATTATGGGGGAACACTGAAGCTTTCTTT
V gene: TRBV4-2; J gene: TRBJ2-1; CDR3 length: 15; clone size: once; D gene: TRBD1; CDR3 protein: CASSLSTGAGHEQFF; CDR3 DNA: TGTGCCAGCAGCCTCTCAACAGGGGCGGGCCATGAGCAGTTCTTC
V gene: TRBV5-6; J gene: TRBJ2-3; CDR3 length: 16; clone size: -; D gene: -; CDR3 protein: CASSLQPLVGPDTQYF; CDR3 DNA: TGTGCCAGCAGCTTGCAACCACTAGTTGGTCCAGATACGCAGTATTTT
V gene: TRBV7-8; J gene: TRBJ2-1; CDR3 length: 18; clone size: -; D gene: -; CDR3 protein: CASSLFRDIKMGINEQFF; CDR3 DNA: TGTGCCAGCAGCTTATTTCGGGACATAAAAATGGGTATCAATGAGCAGTTCTTC
V gene: TRBV27; J gene: TRBJ2-7; CDR3 length: 12; clone size: -; D gene: TRBD1; CDR3 protein: CASRTGGDEQYF; CDR3 DNA: TGTGCCAGCCGGACAGGGGGCGACGAGCAGTACTTC
V gene: TRBV19; J gene: TRBJ1-1; CDR3 length: 13; clone size: -; D gene: -; CDR3 protein: CASSVGGTGEAFF; CDR3 DNA: TGTGCCAGTAGTGTGGGGGGAACAGGAGAAGCTTTCTTT
V gene: TRBV6-6; J gene: TRBJ2-3; CDR3 length: 16; clone size: -; D gene: TRBD2; CDR3 protein: CASSYQSGSVTDTQYF; CDR3 DNA: TGTGCCAGCAGTTACCAGAGCGGGAGTGTTACAGATACGCAGTATTTT
V gene: TRBV28; J gene: TRBJ2-5; CDR3 length: 13; clone size: -; D gene: -; CDR3 protein: CASSPGLFETQYF; CDR3 DNA: TGTGCCAGCAGTCCAGGACTCTTTGAGACCCAGTACTTC
V gene: TRBV30; J gene: TRBJ2-7; CDR3 length: 13; clone size: -; D gene: TRBD2; CDR3 protein: CAWSVGGSYEQYF; CDR3 DNA: TGTGCCTGGAGTGTGGGCGGGAGCTACGAGCAGTACTTC
V gene: TRBV4-1; J gene: TRBJ2-7; CDR3 length: 13; clone size: -; D gene: -; CDR3 protein: CASSQSAFAEQYF; CDR3 DNA: TGCGCCAGCAGCCAATCGGCTTTTGCCGAGCAGTACTTC
V gene: TRBV7-9; J gene: TRBJ2-5; CDR3 length: 13; clone size: -; D gene: -; CDR3 protein: CASSPRQQETQYF; CDR3 DNA: TGTGCCAGCAGCCCAAGACAGCAAGAGACCCAGTACTTC
V gene: TRBV28; J gene: TRBJ2-7; CDR3 length: 14; clone size: -; D gene: TRBD2; CDR3 protein: CASSFGTSVYEQYF; CDR3 DNA: TGTGCCAGCAGTTTCGGGACTAGCGTCTACGAGCAGTACTTC
V gene: TRBV7-9; J gene: TRBJ2-7; CDR3 length: 15; clone size: -; D gene: TRBD2; CDR3 protein: CASSLESGGTGEQYF; CDR3 DNA: TGTGCCAGCAGCTTAGAATCGGGGGGGACTGGCGAGCAGTACTTC
V gene: TRBV28; J gene: TRBJ2-1; CDR3 length: 15; clone size: -; D gene: -; CDR3 protein: CASSYQPGALNEQFF; CDR3 DNA: TGTGCCAGCAGTTATCAACCGGGGGCTTTGAATGAGCAGTTCTTC
V gene: TRBV11-2; J gene: TRBJ2-1; CDR3 length: 14; clone size: -; D gene: TRBD2; CDR3 protein: CASRTLSGNNEQFF; CDR3 DNA: TGTGCCAGCCGAACCCTTAGCGGGAATAATGAGCAGTTCTTC
V gene: TRBV28; J gene: TRBJ1-2; CDR3 length: 17; clone size: -; D gene: -; CDR3 protein: CASSFGAVLNYNYGYTF; CDR3 DNA: TGTGCCAGCAGTTTCGGTGCAGTGTTGAACTATAACTATGGCTACACCTTC
V gene: TRBV6-5; J gene: TRBJ2-7; CDR3 length: 13; clone size: -; D gene: -; CDR3 protein: CASSYFGGYEQYF; CDR3 DNA: TGTGCCAGCAGTTACTTCGGGGGTTACGAGCAGTACTTC
V gene: TRBV6-5; J gene: TRBJ2-3; CDR3 length: 14; clone size: -; D gene: TRBD2; CDR3 protein: CASSATSLADTQYF; CDR3 DNA: TGTGCCAGCAGTGCGACTAGCTTGGCAGATACGCAGTATTTT
V gene: TRBV28; J gene: TRBJ2-7; CDR3 length: 11; clone size: -; D gene: -; CDR3 protein: CASSPAYEQYF; CDR3 DNA: TGTGCCAGCAGTCCCGCCTACGAGCAGTACTTC
V gene: TRBV28; J gene: TRBJ2-1; CDR3 length: 12; clone size: -; D gene: -; CDR3 protein: CASSGGYNEQFF; CDR3 DNA: TGTGCCAGCAGTGGGGGTTACAATGAGCAGTTCTTC
V gene: TRBV7-9; J gene: TRBJ2-1; CDR3 length: 11; clone size: -; D gene: -; CDR3 protein: CASSPGPRQFF; CDR3 DNA: TGTGCCAGCAGCCCGGGACCCCGACAGTTCTTC
V gene: TRBV23-1; J gene: TRBJ2-6; CDR3 length: 16; clone size: few; D gene: -; CDR3 protein: CASIPPYSSGANVLTF; CDR3 DNA: TGCGCCAGCATCCCCCCATATTCCTCTGGGGCCAACGTCCTGACTTTC
V gene: TRBV7-2; J gene: TRBJ2-7; CDR3 length: 16; clone size: -; D gene: -; CDR3 protein: CASSPFKGGDSYEQYF; CDR3 DNA: TGTGCCAGCAGCCCCTTCAAGGGTGGGGATTCCTACGAGCAGTACTTC
V gene: TRBV7-3; J gene: TRBJ2-7; CDR3 length: 12; clone size: -; D gene: -; CDR3 protein: CASSFSGIEQYF; CDR3 DNA: TGTGCCAGCAGCTTTTCTGGGATCGAGCAGTACTTC
V gene: TRBV2; J gene: TRBJ2-7; CDR3 length: 16; clone size: once; D gene: TRBD1; CDR3 protein: CASSVEPGTGPYEQYF; CDR3 DNA: TGTGCCAGCAGTGTTGAACCCGGGACAGGCCCCTACGAGCAGTACTTC
V gene: TRBV5-1; J gene: TRBJ2-7; CDR3 length: 17; clone size: -; D gene: TRBD2; CDR3 protein: CASSLAGGSPLSYEQYF; CDR3 DNA: TGCGCCAGCAGCTTGGCCGGGGGGTCCCCTCTCTCCTACGAGCAGTACTTC
V gene: TRBV19; J gene: TRBJ2-7; CDR3 length: 13; clone size: -; D gene: -; CDR3 protein: CASILGRAYEQYF; CDR3 DNA: TGTGCCAGTATTCTAGGACGCGCCTACGAGCAGTACTTC
V gene: TRBV30; J gene: TRBJ2-7; CDR3 length: 14; clone size: few; D gene: TRBD1; CDR3 protein: CAWNTGTGVYEQYF; CDR3 DNA: TGTGCCTGGAACACCGGGACAGGGGTCTACGAGCAGTACTTC
V gene: TRBV28; J gene: TRBJ1-5; CDR3 length: 14; clone size: -; D gene: -; CDR3 protein: CASSFDRYNQPQHF; CDR3 DNA: TGTGCCAGCAGTTTCGACAGATACAATCAGCCCCAGCATTTT
V gene: TRBV5-6; J gene: TRBJ2-1; CDR3 length: 12; clone size: once; D gene: TRBD2; CDR3 protein: CASSPQAGWQFF; CDR3 DNA: TGTGCCAGCAGCCCCCAAGCGGGATGGCAGTTCTTC
V gene: TRBV27; J gene: TRBJ1-2; CDR3 length: 17; clone size: -; D gene: TRBD1; CDR3 protein: CASSFGTGGVSPYGYTF; CDR3 DNA: TGTGCCAGCAGTTTCGGGACAGGGGGCGTCTCTCCCTATGGCTACACCTTC
V gene: TRBV7-8; J gene: TRBJ2-7; CDR3 length: 13; clone size: -; D gene: TRBD1; CDR3 protein: CASSVGQDYEQYF; CDR3 DNA: TGTGCCAGCAGCGTGGGACAGGACTACGAGCAGTACTTC
V gene: TRBV5-4; J gene: TRBJ2-3; CDR3 length: 15; clone size: -; D gene: -; CDR3 protein: CASSLSTANTDTQYF; CDR3 DNA: TGTGCCAGCAGCTTGAGTACAGCTAACACAGATACGCAGTATTTT
V gene: TRBV5-1; J gene: TRBJ1-1; CDR3 length: 14; clone size: -; D gene: -; CDR3 protein: CASSLHSLNTEAFF; CDR3 DNA: TGCGCCAGCAGCTTGCATTCCTTGAACACTGAAGCTTTCTTT
V gene: TRBV25-1; J gene: TRBJ1-6; CDR3 length: 15; clone size: -; D gene: TRBD1; CDR3 protein: CASSEFGTGLAPLHF; CDR3 DNA: TGTGCCAGCAGTGAATTCGGGACAGGGTTGGCACCCCTCCACTTT
V gene: TRBV19; J gene: TRBJ1-5; CDR3 length: 15; clone size: -; D gene: -; CDR3 protein: CASSVFGRRDQPQHF; CDR3 DNA: TGTGCCAGTAGTGTCTTCGGACGGCGGGATCAGCCCCAGCATTTT
V gene: TRBV11-2; J gene: TRBJ2-2; CDR3 length: 16; clone size: -; D gene: -; CDR3 protein: CASSLAPGVGTGELFF; CDR3 DNA: TGTGCCAGCAGCTTAGCCCCGGGTGTAGGCACCGGGGAGCTGTTTTTT
V gene: TRBV7-9; J gene: TRBJ2-7; CDR3 length: 16; clone size: -; D gene: TRBD2; CDR3 protein: CASSQSGGMFSYEQYF; CDR3 DNA: TGTGCCAGCAGCCAATCGGGAGGGATGTTCTCCTACGAGCAGTACTTC
V gene: TRBV9; J gene: TRBJ2-7; CDR3 length: 15; clone size: -; D gene: -; CDR3 protein: CASSVSTGEEGEQYF; CDR3 DNA: TGTGCCAGCAGCGTCAGTACGGGAGAAGAGGGCGAGCAGTACTTC
V gene: TRBV5-6; J gene: TRBJ2-7; CDR3 length: 14; clone size: -; D gene: TRBD2; CDR3 protein: CASSFSGRAGEQYF; CDR3 DNA: TGTGCCAGCAGCTTCAGCGGGAGGGCCGGCGAGCAGTACTTC
V gene: TRBV23-1; J gene: TRBJ2-7; CDR3 length: 15; clone size: -; D gene: TRBD1; CDR3 protein: CASSPPPGQGYEQYF; CDR3 DNA: TGCGCCAGCAGTCCCCCCCCGGGACAGGGGTATGAGCAGTACTTC